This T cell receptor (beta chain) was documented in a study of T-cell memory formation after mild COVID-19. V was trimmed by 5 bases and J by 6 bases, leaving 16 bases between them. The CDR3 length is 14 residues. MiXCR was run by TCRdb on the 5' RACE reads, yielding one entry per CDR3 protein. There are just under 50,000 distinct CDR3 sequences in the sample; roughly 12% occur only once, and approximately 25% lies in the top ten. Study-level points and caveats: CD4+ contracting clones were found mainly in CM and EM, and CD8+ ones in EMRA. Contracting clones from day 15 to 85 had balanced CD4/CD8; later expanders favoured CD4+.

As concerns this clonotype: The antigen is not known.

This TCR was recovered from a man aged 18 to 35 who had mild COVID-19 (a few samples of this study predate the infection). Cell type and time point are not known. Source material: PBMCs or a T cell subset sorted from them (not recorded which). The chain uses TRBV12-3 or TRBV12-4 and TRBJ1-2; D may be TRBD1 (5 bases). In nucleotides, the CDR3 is TGTGCCAGCAGTCCCCAATCGGGGCACGATGGCTACACCTTC. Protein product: CASSPQSGHDGYTF.